The sequence of this TCR beta chain was determined in a study of cytomegalovirus exposure and HLA in healthy donors. It was healthy bone marrow donors who served as donors. CDR3 length equals 13 residues. V was cut by 5 bases and J by 12 bases, with 19 bases left in between. Germline V gene sequence: CDR1 LNHDA, CDR2 SQIVND (reference sequence). The PCR used 60 Vbeta and 13 Jbeta primers. Sequencing used immunoSEQ multiplex PCR; TCRdb keeps in-frame clones, though not all of them. This specimen shows around 100,000 clones; the ten leading clones hold under 4.5%. This TCR came from a woman aged 25-40 years in good health and CMV-seronegative. The sequencing sample was made of PBMCs. The chain is built from TRBV19 and TRBJ1-2, with D maybe TRBD1 (5 bases). The CDR3 DNA sequence: TGTGCCAGTAGTCCTAGAACCCAGGGCCGGCACACCTTC. It yields the protein CASSPRTQGRHTF.